Listed below are T cell receptor beta chains from one sample, sequenced in a study of cytomegalovirus exposure and HLA in healthy donors. Profiled with immunoSEQ multiplex PCR; TCRdb holds only in-frame clones, not every one. In all, the sample yields over 110,000 clones. Sequences were obtained from PBMCs. The source is a male donor in good health and CMV-seronegative. Both conserved end residues are part of each CDR3. Each record gives: V gene, J gene, CDR3 protein.

TRBV6-1	TRBJ2-7	CASRAGRVYEQYF
TRBV19	TRBJ2-3	CASSKPGIYLTDTQYF
TRBV7-9	TRBJ2-2	CASSLGVAGDTGELFF
TRBV19	TRBJ2-7	CASSIGSAAEYEQYF
TRBV7-9	TRBJ2-1	CASSLVGLANEQFF
TRBV19	TRBJ2-3	CASSIGRVVADTQYF
TRBV19	TRBJ2-2	CASSMDRGAGELFF
TRBV4-2	TRBJ2-7	CASSQDGGSPAYEQYF
TRBV5-6	TRBJ2-1	CASSYRGSRIYNEQFF
TRBV7-2	TRBJ2-3	CASSTGLVVDTQYF
TRBV6-1	TRBJ2-7	CASSLRGLAYEQYF
TRBV9	TRBJ2-4	CASSVDPGGAGGKNIQYF
TRBV5-1	TRBJ1-2	CASSLSGGQDYGYTF
TRBV19	TRBJ2-5	CASSITWPETQYF
TRBV27	TRBJ1-2	CASSTLTDRDYGYTF
TRBV5-1	TRBJ1-1	CASSLGQGGEAFF
TRBV5-4	TRBJ2-3	CASSLLSGEDTQYF
TRBV28	TRBJ2-7	CASSPPISIFGEQYF
TRBV7-9	TRBJ2-7	CASSFISGGYEQYF
TRBV6-6	TRBJ2-7	CASSSPRLEQYF
TRBV19	TRBJ2-3	CASSIGQGGPDTQYF
TRBV20-1	TRBJ2-7	CSARRRAEQYF
TRBV13	TRBJ1-1	CASSGDSTWRTEAFF
TRBV10-1	TRBJ1-1	CASSLTGNTEAFF
TRBV5-1	TRBJ1-6	CASSFDSYNSPLHF
TRBV29-1	TRBJ1-1	CSTRTGLNTEAFF
TRBV7-8	TRBJ1-1	CASSLARQRPNTEAFF
TRBV5-4	TRBJ2-3	CASSFTTGGYASTDTQYF
TRBV6-5	TRBJ1-6	CASSYSVEASVSPLHF
TRBV6-6	TRBJ1-2	CASSYSAGPNYGYTF
TRBV7-9	TRBJ1-1	CASRDRTAIDNKEAFF
TRBV6-1	TRBJ2-1	CASRDSGRGGEQFF
TRBV27	TRBJ2-7	CASSSPPGRASGGRGREQYF
TRBV7-9	TRBJ1-2	CASSVPGQPYGYTF
TRBV30	TRBJ1-4	CAWEAFGTVNEKLFF
TRBV7-9	TRBJ2-7	CASSLVQGAYEQYF